The clone carrying this T cell receptor beta chain turned up a few times. The data belong to a study of CD8+ T cells in alopecia areata. Treatment described: oral pan-JAK inhibitor, 5-10 mg twice daily. This CDR3 comprises 15 residues. The germline gives CDR1 SGHRS, CDR2 YFSETQ. V lost 4 bases, J lost 0 bases, and 4 bases stayed unmatched. TCR sequencing used cDNA made by reverse transcription of extracted RNA. Sequencing was performed with immunoSEQ multiplex PCR; in TCRdb, only in-frame clones are kept and a portion is missing. Of 150,000 to 200,000 clones listed, approximately 67% are singletons. The rearrangement joins TRBV5-1 to TRBJ2-3, with 8 bases identical to TRBD2. This material consisted of CD4+ T cells sorted from blood, taken around week 50, from a patient treated with tofacitinib. The TCR comes from a human donor with alopecia areata. CDR3 sequence: CASSPASGSTDTQYF. The CDR3 DNA follows: TGCGCCAGCAGCCCGGCTAGCGGGAGCACAGATACGCAGTATTTT.